The sequence of this T cell receptor beta chain was determined in a study of blood T cell repertoires in COVID-19. All enrollees were roughly 18 to 89 years old and from roughly 22 US areas. Assignments of participants to cohorts depended upon their own reported clinical history. Donors in Cohort 3 counted as recovered after two negative PCRs, clearance, or symptom resolution. With V trimmed by 0 bases and J by 8 bases, 7 bases remained unmatched. The germline CDR1 and CDR2 sequences are SGHRS and YFSETQ. The CDR3 is made up of 14 amino acids. Original data processing: It was from reference gene primer amplification that nucleated cell counts were estimated. Sequencing used immunoSEQ multiplex PCR; TCRdb keeps in-frame clones, though not all of them. Clone size and V and J calls were adopted from that table, with D and trimming inferred from the DNA. The table has some 240,000 clones, roughly four fifths seen once; the top ten hold roughly 3.1%.

The rearrangement links TRBV5-1 to TRBJ1-2; TRBD1 aligns across 7 bases. Specimen: PBMCs or T cells enriched from blood (not recorded which). The receptor's source is a man aged 50 to 59 who had recovered from COVID-19. The CDR3 spells CASSLDQGGYGYTF. The CDR3 coding sequence is TGCGCCAGCAGCTTGGACCAGGGGGGTTACGGCTACACCTTC. The full variable domain, rest sourced from reference TRBV5-1 and TRBJ1-2, is KAGVTQTPRYLIKTRGQQVTLSCSPISGHRSVSWYQQTPGQGLQFLFEYFSETQRNKGNFPGRFSGRQFSNSRSEMNVSTLELGDSALYLCASSLDQGGYGYTFGSGTRLTVV.